This T cell receptor (beta chain) came from a study of OX40 agonist ivuxolimab in advanced cancers. Study background: In this trial design, patients received ivuxolimab intravenously at 0.01 to 10 mg/kg every 2 weeks. Study results and limitations: Circulating CD4+ and CD8+ T cells showed clonal expansion by week 6 at 0.1 to 3.0 mg/kg.

TCRdb's table, derived via immunoSEQ multiplex PCR, lists solely in-frame clones and lacks some. The data hold approximately 62,000 clones, with 80% to 95% observed a single time. For this clone: Antigen unknown.

The ends lost 2 bases at V and 4 bases at J; junction bases unmatched: 12. In germline, CDR1 is SGDLS, CDR2 YYNGEE. This CDR3 spans 17 amino acids. This rearrangement joins TRBV9 to TRBJ1-2; 9 bases are shared with TRBD1. This sequence originates from an adult with an advanced solid tumor such as melanoma, head and neck, liver or kidney cancer. The source was CD4+ or CD8+ T cells sorted from blood, collected in a trial of the OX40 agonist ivuxolimab. CDR3 sequence reads: CASSVSGGTGGIYGYTF. CDR3 coding DNA: TGTGCCAGCAGCGTCTCTGGGGGAACAGGGGGCATCTATGGCTACACCTTC.